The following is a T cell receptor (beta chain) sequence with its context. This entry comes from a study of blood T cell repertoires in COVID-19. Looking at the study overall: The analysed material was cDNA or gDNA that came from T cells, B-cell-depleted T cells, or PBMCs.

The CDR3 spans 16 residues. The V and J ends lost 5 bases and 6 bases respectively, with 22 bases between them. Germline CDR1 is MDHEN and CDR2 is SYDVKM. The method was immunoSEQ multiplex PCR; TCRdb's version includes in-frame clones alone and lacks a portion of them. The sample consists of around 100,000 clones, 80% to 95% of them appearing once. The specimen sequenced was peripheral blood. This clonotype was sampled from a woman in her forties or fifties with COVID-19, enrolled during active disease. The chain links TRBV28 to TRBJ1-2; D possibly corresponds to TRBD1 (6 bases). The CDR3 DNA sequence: TGTGCCAGCAGTCTACAGGGCACGTCGCCGACGGATGGCTACACCTTC. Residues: CASSLQGTSPTDGYTF.